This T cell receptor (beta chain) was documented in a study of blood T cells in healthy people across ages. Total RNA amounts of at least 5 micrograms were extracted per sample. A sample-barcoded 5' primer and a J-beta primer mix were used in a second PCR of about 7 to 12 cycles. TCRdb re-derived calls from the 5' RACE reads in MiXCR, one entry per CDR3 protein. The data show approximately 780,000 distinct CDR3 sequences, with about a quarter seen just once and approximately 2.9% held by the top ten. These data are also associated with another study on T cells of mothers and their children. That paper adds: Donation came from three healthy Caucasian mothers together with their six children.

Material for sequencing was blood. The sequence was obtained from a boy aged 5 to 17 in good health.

Here the CDR3 reads CASSQASGEKETQYF. The CDR3 nucleotides read TGCGCCAGCAGCCAGGCGAGCGGGGAGAAAGAGACCCAGTACTTC. J is TRBJ2-5 and V is TRBV5-1; 7 bases align to TRBD2. The CDR3 totals 15 residues. CDR1 and CDR2 from the germline V gene are SGHRS and YFSETQ. V shed 4 bases, J shed 3 bases, and the junction held 9 bases outside the gene matches.